The TCR beta chain described here comes from a study of post-analysis software for immune sequencing data. Remarks on this clonotype: The antigen remains unidentified.

From germline, CDR1 is SGHAT and CDR2 FQNNGV. The germline V and J ends were trimmed by 4 bases and 1 base, with 14 bases remaining between them. The CDR3 totals 15 residues. Broader study findings: There were five or six TRBV segments more frequent in patients than controls, and TRBV5-6, TRBV5-1 and TRBV20-1 were among them.

Prepared libraries of TCR beta cDNA carried unique molecular identifiers. TCRdb processed the PCR reads anew with MiXCR; each CDR3 protein has one entry. The sample has roughly 700,000 distinct CDR3 sequences, just under 30% seen once; the top ten hold around 0.56%. The sequenced sample consisted of blood. The chain joins TRBV11-2 to TRBJ2-7; D ambiguous. The sequence was collected from a girl aged 5-17 years with multiple sclerosis. The CDR3 sequence: CASSSPGLDSYEQYF. The CDR3 DNA sequence: TGTGCCAGCAGCTCACCTGGCCTGGATTCCTACGAGCAGTACTTC.